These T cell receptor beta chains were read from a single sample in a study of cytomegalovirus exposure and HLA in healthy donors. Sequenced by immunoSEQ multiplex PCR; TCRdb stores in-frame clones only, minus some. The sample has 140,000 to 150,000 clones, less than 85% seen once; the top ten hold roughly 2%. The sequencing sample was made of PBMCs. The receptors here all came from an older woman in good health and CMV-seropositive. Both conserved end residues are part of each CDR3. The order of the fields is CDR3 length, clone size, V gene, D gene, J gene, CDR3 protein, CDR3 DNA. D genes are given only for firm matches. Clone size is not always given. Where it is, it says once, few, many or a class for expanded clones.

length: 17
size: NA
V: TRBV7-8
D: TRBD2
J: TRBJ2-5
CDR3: CASSLGVSGRVEKTQYF
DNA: TGTGCCAGCAGCTTAGGAGTTAGCGGGAGGGTTGAGAAGACCCAGTACTTC

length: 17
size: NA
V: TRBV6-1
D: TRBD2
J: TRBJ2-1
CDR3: CASSERPPGLAFGEQFF
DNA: TGTGCCAGCAGTGAGCGCCCTCCGGGACTAGCGTTCGGTGAGCAGTTCTTC

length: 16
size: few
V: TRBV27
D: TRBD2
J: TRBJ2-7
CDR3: CASRGLAGLQSYEQYF
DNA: TGTGCCAGCAGAGGACTAGCGGGTCTCCAGTCCTACGAGCAGTACTTC

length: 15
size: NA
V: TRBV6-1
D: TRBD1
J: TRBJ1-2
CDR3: CASSESPIRGRGYTF
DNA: TGTGCCAGCAGTGAAAGTCCGATCAGGGGGCGCGGCTACACCTTC

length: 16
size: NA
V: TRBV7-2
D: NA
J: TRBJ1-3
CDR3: CASSLVQGLSGNTIYF
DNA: TGTGCCAGCAGCTTAGTGCAGGGCCTCTCTGGAAACACCATATATTTT

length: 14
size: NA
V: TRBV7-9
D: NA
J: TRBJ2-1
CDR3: CASSLGTQQDEQFF
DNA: TGTGCCAGCAGCTTGGGGACACAACAGGATGAGCAGTTCTTC

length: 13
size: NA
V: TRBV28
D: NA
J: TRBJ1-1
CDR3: CASSLSTQGEAFF
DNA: TGTGCCAGCAGTTTATCCACCCAGGGTGAAGCTTTCTTT

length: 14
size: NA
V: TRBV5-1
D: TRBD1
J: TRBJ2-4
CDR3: CASSHGTGKNIQYF
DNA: TGCGCCAGCAGCCACGGGACAGGGAAAAACATTCAGTACTTC

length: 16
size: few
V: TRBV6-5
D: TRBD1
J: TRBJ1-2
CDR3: CASSLNLPGAGGGYTF
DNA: TGTGCCAGCAGTTTAAACCTCCCCGGGGCAGGGGGAGGCTACACCTTC

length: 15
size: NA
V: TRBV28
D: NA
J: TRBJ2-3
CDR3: CASSFGGPPQDTQYF
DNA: TGTGCCAGCAGTTTTGGCGGGCCCCCCCAAGATACGCAGTATTTT

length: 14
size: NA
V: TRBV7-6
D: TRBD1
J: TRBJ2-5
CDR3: CASSFRGLGETQYF
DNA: TGTGCCAGCAGCTTCAGGGGGCTAGGAGAGACCCAGTACTTC

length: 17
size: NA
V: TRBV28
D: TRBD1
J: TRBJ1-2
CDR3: CASRYSGTGGFNYGYTF
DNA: TGTGCCAGCAGATACTCCGGGACAGGGGGCTTTAACTATGGCTACACCTTC

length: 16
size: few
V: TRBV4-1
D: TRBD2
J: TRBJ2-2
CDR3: CASSQPGSGRDGELFF
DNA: TGCGCCAGCAGCCAGCCGGGATCAGGGAGGGACGGGGAGCTGTTTTTT

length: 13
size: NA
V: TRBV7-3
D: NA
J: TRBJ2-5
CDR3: CASSSAGGKTQYF
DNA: TGTGCCAGCAGCTCCGCGGGTGGGAAGACCCAGTACTTC

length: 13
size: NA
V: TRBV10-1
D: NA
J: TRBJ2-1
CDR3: CASSEPGVYEQFF
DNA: TGCGCCAGCAGTGAGCCGGGGGTATATGAGCAGTTCTTC

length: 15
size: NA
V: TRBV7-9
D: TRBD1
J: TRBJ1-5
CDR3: CASSRTGEGNQPQHF
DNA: TGTGCCAGCAGCCGGACAGGCGAGGGCAATCAGCCCCAGCATTTT

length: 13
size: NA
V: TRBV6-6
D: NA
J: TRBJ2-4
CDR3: CASSYSTPRVGYF
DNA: TGTGCCAGCAGTTACTCGACCCCCAGGGTGGGTTACTTC

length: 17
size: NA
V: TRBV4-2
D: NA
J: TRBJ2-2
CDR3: CASSHPPGAPNTGELFF
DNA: TGTGCCAGCAGCCACCCGCCGGGAGCGCCGAACACCGGGGAGCTGTTTTTT

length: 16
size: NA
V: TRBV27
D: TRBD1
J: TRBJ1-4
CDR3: CASTLKAGQGHEKLFF
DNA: TGTGCCAGCACCCTAAAAGCGGGACAGGGACATGAAAAACTGTTTTTT

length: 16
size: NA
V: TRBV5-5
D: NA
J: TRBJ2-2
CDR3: CASSFPGGGNTGELFF
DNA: TGTGCCAGCAGCTTCCCAGGGGGAGGGAACACCGGGGAGCTGTTTTTT

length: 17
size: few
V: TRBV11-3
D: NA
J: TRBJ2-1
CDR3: CASSRSPSGSGYNEQFF
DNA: TGTGCCAGCAGCCGATCTCCGAGCGGGTCTGGGTACAATGAGCAGTTCTTC

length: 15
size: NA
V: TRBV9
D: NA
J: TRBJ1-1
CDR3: CASSATGHQNTEAFF
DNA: TGTGCCAGCAGCGCAACGGGACACCAGAACACTGAAGCTTTCTTT

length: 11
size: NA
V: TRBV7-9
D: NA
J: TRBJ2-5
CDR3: CASGRQETQYF
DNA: TGTGCCAGCGGGAGGCAAGAGACCCAGTACTTC

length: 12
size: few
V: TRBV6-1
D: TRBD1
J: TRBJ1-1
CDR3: CASSQDRVEAFF
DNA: TGTGCCAGCAGCCAAGACAGGGTTGAAGCTTTCTTT

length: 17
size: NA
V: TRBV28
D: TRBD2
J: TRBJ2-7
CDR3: CASSPTGGSQSSYEQYF
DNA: TGTGCCAGCAGTCCCACGGGCGGGAGTCAGAGCTCCTACGAGCAGTACTTC

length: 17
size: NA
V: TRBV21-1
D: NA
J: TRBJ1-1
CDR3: CASSKSGQGALNTEAFF
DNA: TGTGCCAGCAGCAAAAGTGGACAGGGGGCCCTGAACACTGAAGCTTTCTTT

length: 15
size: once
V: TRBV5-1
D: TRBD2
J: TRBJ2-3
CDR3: CASSFSGDRTDTQYF
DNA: TGCGCCAGCAGCTTTAGCGGGGACCGCACAGATACGCAGTATTTT

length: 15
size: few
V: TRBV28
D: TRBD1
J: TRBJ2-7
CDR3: CASNPEGQGTYEQYF
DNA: TGTGCCAGCAATCCAGAAGGACAGGGGACCTACGAGCAGTACTTC

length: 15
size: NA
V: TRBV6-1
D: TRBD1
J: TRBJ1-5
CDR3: CASSEIDRVYQPQHF
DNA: TGTGCCAGCAGTGAGATAGACAGGGTCTATCAGCCCCAGCATTTT

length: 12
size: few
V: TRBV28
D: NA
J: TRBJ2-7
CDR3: CASRGSSYEQYF
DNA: TGTGCCAGCAGAGGGAGCTCCTACGAGCAGTACTTC

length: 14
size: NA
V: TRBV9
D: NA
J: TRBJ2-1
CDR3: CASSVGGLYNEQFF
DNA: TGTGCCAGCAGCGTAGGGGGACTCTACAATGAGCAGTTCTTC

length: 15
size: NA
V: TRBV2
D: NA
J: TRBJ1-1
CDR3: CASSAQGSGNTEAFF
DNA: TGTGCCAGCAGTGCCCAGGGATCAGGGAACACTGAAGCTTTCTTT

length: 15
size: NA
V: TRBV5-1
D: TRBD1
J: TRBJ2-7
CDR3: CASSHDRGSSYEQYF
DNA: TGCGCCAGCAGCCATGACAGGGGAAGCTCCTACGAGCAGTACTTC

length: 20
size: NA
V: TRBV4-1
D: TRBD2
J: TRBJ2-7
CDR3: CASSQVLRRTSGGSSYEQYF
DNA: TGCGCCAGCAGCCAAGTATTAAGGAGGACTAGCGGAGGAAGCTCCTACGAGCAGTACTTC

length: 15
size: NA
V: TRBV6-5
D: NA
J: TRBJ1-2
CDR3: CASSPLGGEEAGYTF
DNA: TGTGCCAGCAGCCCCCTAGGAGGGGAAGAGGCTGGCTACACCTTC

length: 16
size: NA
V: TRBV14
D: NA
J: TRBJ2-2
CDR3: CASSQDLRGNTGELFF
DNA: TGTGCCAGCAGCCAAGATCTCAGGGGGAACACCGGGGAGCTGTTTTTT

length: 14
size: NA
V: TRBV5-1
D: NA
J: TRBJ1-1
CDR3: CASSLTREINEAFF
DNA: TGCGCCAGCAGCTTGACCAGGGAAATAAATGAAGCTTTCTTT

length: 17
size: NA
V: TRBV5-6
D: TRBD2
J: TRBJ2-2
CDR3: CASTPTAGGFNTGELFF
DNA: TGTGCCAGCACACCAACGGCGGGGGGTTTTAACACCGGGGAGCTGTTTTTT

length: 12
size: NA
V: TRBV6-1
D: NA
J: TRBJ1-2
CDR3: CASNTNPVPLTF
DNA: TGTGCCAGCAATACAAATCCTGTCCCGCTCACCTTC

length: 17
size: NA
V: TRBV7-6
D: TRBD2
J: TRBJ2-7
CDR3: CASSLLGGSSGGYEQYF
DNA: TGTGCCAGCAGCTTGCTGGGGGGGTCTAGCGGGGGCTACGAGCAGTACTTC

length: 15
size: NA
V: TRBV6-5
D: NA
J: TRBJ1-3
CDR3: CASSLTDSSGNTIYF
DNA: TGTGCCAGCAGCCTAACTGACAGCTCTGGAAACACCATATATTTT

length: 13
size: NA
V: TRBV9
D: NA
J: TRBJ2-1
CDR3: CASSVMQYNEQFF
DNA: TGTGCCAGCAGCGTAATGCAGTACAATGAGCAGTTCTTC